A single sample gave rise to the 12 T cell receptor beta chains below, sequenced in a study of identical twins. TCRdb reprocessed the 5' RACE reads with MiXCR, giving one entry per CDR3 protein. The repertoire holds 400,000 to 600,000 distinct CDR3 sequences, with approximately 20% as singletons. These data were also filed under a second study, of yellow fever vaccine responses in identical twins.

Sequenced input: CD4+ T cells sorted from blood. These receptors came from a woman aged 18-29 years in good health.

This clonotype has just a few counts. The genes are TRBV11-3 and TRBJ2-1; maybe TRBD2 (6 bases). From germline, CDR1 is SGHNT and CDR2 YENEEA. The CDR3 is 14 residues long. Trimming took off 8 bases at V and 4 bases at J, with 15 bases between the two ends. CDR3 protein: CASEGGIEYNEQFF. The CDR3 nucleotides are TGTGCCAGCGAAGGCGGGATTGAGTACAATGAGCAGTTCTTC.

This chain links TRBV27 with TRBJ2-1; 13 positions match TRBD2. There are 15 residues in the CDR3. Unmatched junction bases numbered 5, after V lost 5 bases and J lost 7 bases. CDR1 and CDR2 (germline): MNHEY, SMNVEV (reference sequence). CDR3 nucleotides: TGTGCCAGCAGTCCCAGGACTAGCGGGAGAAATGAGCAGTTCTTC. Translating it yields CASSPRTSGRNEQFF.

This clonotype was seen once. V usage is TRBV24-1 and J usage is TRBJ2-2, with TRBD1 matching over 7 bases. Germline CDR1 reads KGHDR; CDR2 reads SFDVKD. This CDR3 region has 16 residues. The V gene end was trimmed by 4 bases and the J gene end by 4 bases; junction bases not matched to a gene: 8. This CDR3 reads CATSDPTGSGTGELFF. The CDR3 DNA reads TGTGCCACCAGTGACCCGACAGGGTCGGGCACCGGGGAGCTGTTTTTT.

This chain joins TRBV15 and TRBJ2-3; 12 nucleotides match TRBD2. CDR3 length: 16 amino acids. After removal of 5 bases from V and 0 bases from J, the junction contained 3 bases not matched to a gene. Looked up from germline, CDR1 is LNHNV and CDR2 is YYDKDF (reference sequence). As DNA, the CDR3 is TGTGCCACCAGCGCAGGACTAGCGGGAAGCACAGATACGCAGTATTTT. Its protein product is CATSAGLAGSTDTQYF.

The chain has TRBV5-5 and TRBJ2-5; no definite D call. CDR1 and CDR2 (germline): SGHKS, YYEKEE (reference sequence). CDR3 length equals 13 residues. V shed 2 bases and J shed 3 bases, with 8 bases lying between them. The chain's CDR3 is CASSFGPEETQYF. CDR3 DNA: TGTGCCAGCAGCTTCGGCCCTGAAGAGACCCAGTACTTC. Drawing the rest from reference TRBV5-5 and TRBJ2-5, the complete variable domain is DAGVTQSPTHLIKTRGQQVTLRCSPISGHKSVSWYQQVLGQGPQFIFQYYEKEERGRGNFPDRFSARQFPNYSSELNVNALLLGDSALYLCASSFGPEETQYFGPGTRLLVL.

This rearrangement joins TRBV2 to TRBJ2-7, with D possibly TRBD2 on 5 matching bases. V dropped 6 bases and J dropped 8 bases, with 14 bases sitting between them. CDR3 size: 12 residues. Germline V CDR1 and CDR2: SNHLY, FYNNEI. CDR3 nucleotide sequence: TGTGCCAGCAGGACCGAGGACTTTAAGCAGTACTTC. It yields the protein CASRTEDFKQYF.

V is TRBV6-5 and J is TRBJ2-7; D unclear. Trimming left V 6 bases short and J 6 bases short, with 12 bases between. Looked up from germline, CDR1 is MNHEY and CDR2 is SVGAGI. The CDR3 runs 12 residues. The CDR3 DNA reads TGTGCCAGCAGGGGTGTCCTCTCCGAGCAGTACTTC. Translating gives CASRGVLSEQYF.

The chain couples TRBV28 to TRBJ2-7; 12 bases fit TRBD2. Germline V lookup: CDR1 MDHEN, CDR2 SYDVKM. The V segment lost 3 bases and the J segment 7 bases; nucleotides outside the gene matches: 7. The CDR3 totals 15 residues. This CDR3 is CASSFRLAGVQEQYF. In nucleotides, the CDR3 is TGTGCCAGCAGTTTCCGACTAGCGGGAGTTCAAGAGCAGTACTTC.

The genes are TRBV12-3 or TRBV12-4 and TRBJ2-4; the D is unclear. The CDR3 contains 14 residues. V was cut by 6 bases and J by 8 bases, with 17 bases left in between. CDR3 in amino acids: CASSLGEAIHIQYF. The CDR3 region has the DNA TGTGCCAGCAGCCTCGGAGAGGCGATACACATTCAGTACTTC.

This clonotype has more than one count but fewer than ten. The V gene is TRBV10-3, the J gene TRBJ1-6; maybe TRBD1 (5 bases). V dropped 6 bases and J dropped 8 bases, with 8 bases sitting between them. The CDR3 consists of 12 residues. Germline CDR1 and CDR2: ENHRY and SYGVKD. DNA for the CDR3: TGTGCCATCAGACAGGAAGATTCACCCCTCCACTTT. Translated, it gives CAIRQEDSPLHF.

The chain uses TRBV5-4 and TRBJ2-5; the D gene could be TRBD1 or TRBD2 (8 bases each). The CDR3 loop spans 17 amino acids. Germline CDR1 and CDR2: SGHNT and YYREEE (reference sequence). V lost 4 bases to trimming and J lost 5 bases, with 24 bases between them. In DNA form, the CDR3 reads TGTGCCAGCAGCACATACAGGGGGGGTAGCGGGAAGGAGACCCAGTACTTC. Translating it yields CASSTYRGGSGKETQYF. Variable domain in full (rest from reference TRBV5-4 and TRBJ2-5): ETGVTQSPTHLIKTRGQQVTLRCSSQSGHNTVSWYQQALGQGPQFIFQYYREEENGRGNFPPRFSGLQFPNYSSELNVNALELDDSALYLCASSTYRGGSGKETQYFGPGTRLLVL.

This clonotype was observed a handful of times. J is TRBJ2-7 and V is TRBV28; TRBD2 matches at 7 bases. The J segment lost 8 bases and the V segment lost 3 bases, leaving 10 bases of the junction unmatched. CDR3 length equals 14 residues. The V gene's germline CDR1 is MDHEN and CDR2 SYDVKM. Written as DNA, the CDR3 is TGTGCCAGCAGTTTTGAGGGGCAGGGAGGGAAGCAGTACGTC. Protein: CASSFEGQGGKQYV.